A selection of T cell receptor beta chains follows, all from one sample in a study of cytomegalovirus exposure and HLA in healthy donors. Only in-frame clones appear in the TCRdb table, and some are missing; sequencing was by immunoSEQ multiplex PCR. The table lists roughly 72,000 clones. The source material was PBMCs. All receptors derive from a man aged 18-30 years in good health and CMV-seropositive. Both conserved end residues are part of each CDR3. Each record gives: CDR3 length, D gene, J gene, V gene, CDR3 protein, CDR3 DNA. D genes are given only for firm matches.

>14|.|TRBJ2-1|TRBV5-1
CASTDTLSYNEQFF
TGCGCCAGCACCGACACCCTCTCCTACAATGAGCAGTTCTTC
>14|TRBD2|TRBJ2-5|TRBV28
CASSLSLAGSPQYF
TGTGCCAGCAGTTTATCGCTAGCGGGGTCCCCCCAGTACTTC
>17|TRBD2|TRBJ2-1|TRBV5-1
CASSPLAGTSRIYEQFF
TGCGCCAGCAGCCCCCTCGCCGGGACTAGCCGTATCTATGAGCAGTTCTTC
>15|.|TRBJ1-2|TRBV7-9
CASSPGGAGPYGHTF
TGTGCCAGCAGCCCCGGGGGGGCAGGCCCCTATGGCCACACCTTC
>16|TRBD1|TRBJ2-1|TRBV18
CASSPAGQGGYNEQFF
TGTGCCAGCTCACCCGCTGGACAGGGCGGCTACAATGAGCAGTTCTTC
>16|TRBD1|TRBJ2-7|TRBV28
CASSPMDRAFTYEQYF
TGTGCCAGCAGTCCGATGGACAGGGCTTTTACCTACGAGCAGTACTTC
>16|TRBD2|TRBJ2-1|TRBV9
CASSPRTSGGRDEQFF
TGTGCCAGCAGCCCTCGGACTAGCGGGGGGAGGGATGAGCAGTTCTTC
>14|TRBD2|TRBJ2-7|TRBV5-1
CASRAGTSSYEQYF
TGCGCCAGCAGGGCCGGGACTAGTTCCTACGAGCAGTACTTC
>14|TRBD1|TRBJ1-2|TRBV25-1
CASSHRGANYGYTF
TGTGCCAGCAGCCACAGGGGGGCTAACTATGGCTACACCTTC
>15|.|TRBJ1-1|TRBV5-1
CASSLARQVNTEAFF
TGCGCCAGCAGCTTGGCAAGACAGGTGAACACTGAAGCTTTCTTT